This T cell receptor (beta chain) was captured by sequencing in a study of blood T cell repertoires in COVID-19. Study-level information: In each case, the material was cDNA or gDNA derived from T cells, B-cell-depleted T cells, or PBMCs.

The count of this clone is one. Only in-frame clones appear in the TCRdb table, and some are missing; sequencing was by immunoSEQ multiplex PCR. Of 340,000 or so clones listed, just over 85% were seen once; the top ten hold approximately 4.4%. V was cut by 0 bases and J by 6 bases, with 8 bases left in between. CDR3 length: 13 residues. Per germline, CDR1 LGHDT and CDR2 YNNKEL (reference sequence). Sequenced: PBMCs or T cells enriched from blood (not recorded which). This rearrangement joins TRBV3-1 (or the pseudogene TRBV3-2) to TRBJ1-1; D unclear. This sequence was found in a woman aged 40 to 50 with acute COVID-19. The CDR3 sequence: CASSQESKAEAFF. CDR3 in DNA: TGTGCCAGCAGCCAAGAGAGTAAAGCTGAAGCTTTCTTT.